The clone carrying this T cell receptor beta chain was found many times. The target antigen is unknown. Documented time point: patch test 2, 6 weeks after DPC sensitization. The treatment is: therapeutic diphenylcyclopropenone sensitization with weekly scalp DPC. The data were obtained in a study of human T cells and chemical hapten exposure. Overall study context: Small discrepancies in pooled library volume mainly accounted for the varying TCR yields per sample. Study results and caveats: TCRs exceeding 1 in 1000 frequency stayed unchanged with DPC sensitization.

V lost 0 bases, J lost 6 bases, and 9 bases stayed unmatched. This CDR3 contains 17 residues. CDR1 LGHDT and CDR2 YNNKEL come from the germline V gene (reference sequence). TCRdb fed the RACE reads into MiXCR, producing one record per CDR3 protein. The repertoire holds around 130,000 distinct CDR3 sequences, with 12% as singletons. The chain combines TRBV3-1 with TRBJ2-3; the match to TRBD2 covers 10 bases. This receptor was identified in a woman aged 45-60 years with alopecia areata. Some clones in this sample may be carry-over from other donors' samples. Source: whole blood, taken in connection with sensitization to the hapten diphenylcyclopropenone (DPC). In DNA form, the CDR3 reads TGTGCCAGCAGCCAAGATCCAACTAGCGGGATACCTGATACGCAGTATTTT. Amino acid sequence: CASSQDPTSGIPDTQYF.